This T cell receptor (beta chain) was documented in a study of blood T cell repertoires in COVID-19. The data were produced by immunoSEQ multiplex PCR, yet TCRdb's version contains in-frame clones alone and is incomplete. The table lists fewer than 40,000 clones, 80% to 90% of them singletons. V dropped 0 bases and J dropped 1 base, with 21 bases sitting between them. The CDR3 consists of 19 residues. Per the germline V gene, CDR1 is MNHNS and CDR2 is SASEGT. Sequencing input: peripheral blood. The chain uses TRBV6-1 and TRBJ1-1; D unclear. The source of this sequence is a man aged 55-75 years with active COVID-19. Here the CDR3 reads CASSEAGVGGLGKNTEAFF. For the CDR3, the DNA is TGTGCCAGCAGTGAAGCCGGTGTCGGAGGGCTAGGGAAGAACACTGAAGCTTTCTTT.